A selection of T cell receptor beta chains follows, all from one sample in a study of shared clonotypes between healthy human individuals. TCRdb's copy holds only in-frame clones and misses some; the assay was immunoSEQ multiplex PCR. This sample has more than 550,000 clones, with about two thirds found just once. The sequenced sample consisted of memory CD4+ T cells sorted from blood. These receptor sequences come from a woman in her 30s in good health. Each CDR3 is given with its conserved first and last residue. Fields, in order: CDR3 protein, CDR3 DNA, clone size, V gene, D gene, J gene. The D gene is left open where the match is weak. A clone size is listed for some rows: how often the clone was seen (once, few, many), or a class if it is expanded.

CASSISPRELFF | TGTGCCAGTAGTATATCCCCTAGGGAGCTGTTTTTT | . | TRBV19 | . | TRBJ2-2
CASSPDTGGGRGQPQHF | TGTGCCAGCTCACCAGATACCGGCGGAGGGCGGGGGCAGCCCCAGCATTTT | . | TRBV18 | . | TRBJ1-5
CASSKGAQETQYF | TGTGCCAGCAGCAAAGGAGCACAAGAGACCCAGTACTTC | few | TRBV21-1 | . | TRBJ2-5
CASSLHNTGELFF | TGTGCCAGCAGCCTCCATAACACCGGGGAGCTGTTTTTT | . | TRBV11-1 | . | TRBJ2-2
CASSWRGTGTGELFF | TGTGCCAGCAGTTGGAGGGGGACGGGCACCGGGGAGCTGTTTTTT | . | TRBV2 | . | TRBJ2-2
CASSVPGTSGPNTGELFF | TGTGCCAGCAGTGTCCCCGGGACTAGCGGTCCGAACACCGGGGAGCTGTTTTTT | . | TRBV6-1 | TRBD2 | TRBJ2-2
CASSPSTGSYNEQFF | TGTGCCAGTAGCCCTTCGACGGGTTCCTACAATGAGCAGTTCTTC | . | TRBV19 | . | TRBJ2-1
CSVDGLGGRTGEQFF | TGCAGCGTTGACGGGTTGGGCGGGAGAACTGGGGAGCAGTTCTTC | . | TRBV29-1 | TRBD2 | TRBJ2-1
CASGDGTGFTEAFF | TGTGCCAGCGGGGATGGGACCGGGTTTACTGAAGCTTTCTTT | . | TRBV25-1 | . | TRBJ1-1
CASSPGAAALETQYF | TGTGCCAGCAGCCCCGGGGCGGCAGCTCTTGAGACCCAGTACTTC | . | TRBV11-2 | . | TRBJ2-5
CASSPSRGGQPQHF | TGTGCCAGCAGCCCGTCGCGGGGCGGACAGCCCCAGCATTTT | . | TRBV28 | . | TRBJ1-5
CASSASRSGIGEQFF | TGCGCCAGCAGTGCAAGTCGTAGCGGGATCGGCGAGCAGTTCTTC | . | TRBV10-2 | TRBD2 | TRBJ2-1
CASNPSGHTTQYF | TGTGCCAGTAACCCTTCGGGGCACACTACGCAGTATTTT | . | TRBV19 | . | TRBJ2-3
CASSERSGGPDTQYF | TGTGCCAGCAGTGAACGGTCGGGAGGGCCAGATACGCAGTATTTT | few | TRBV6-1 | TRBD2 | TRBJ2-3
CASSEWSRVGTGELFF | TGTGCCAGCAGTGAATGGTCTAGAGTCGGCACCGGGGAGCTGTTTTTT | many | TRBV27 | . | TRBJ2-2
CASSKALGGVSEQYF | TGTGCCAGCAGCAAAGCGCTGGGGGGAGTGTCCGAGCAGTACTTC | . | TRBV21-1 | . | TRBJ2-7
CASSPGTGAPYEQYF | TGTGCCAGCTCACCAGGGACAGGAGCTCCCTACGAGCAGTACTTC | . | TRBV18 | TRBD1 | TRBJ2-7
CASSRRGGGQETQYF | TGTGCCAGCAGCCGCAGGGGAGGGGGCCAAGAGACCCAGTACTTC | . | TRBV2 | . | TRBJ2-5
CASRREGQSYEQYF | TGTGCCAGCAGACGCGAGGGACAGAGCTACGAGCAGTACTTC | . | TRBV28 | TRBD1 | TRBJ2-7
CASTDGQLIRQPQHF | TGTGCCAGTACCGACGGCCAGCTAATACGGCAGCCCCAGCATTTT | . | TRBV19 | . | TRBJ1-5
CASSFVDSSYEQYF | TGTGCCAGCAGTTTTGTGGACAGCTCCTACGAGCAGTACTTC | . | TRBV28 | . | TRBJ2-7
CASSYSGGPTDTQYF | TGTGCCAGCAGTTACTCGGGAGGGCCCACAGATACGCAGTATTTT | . | TRBV6-6 | TRBD2 | TRBJ2-3
CASSLLGVAGHRRAYNEQFF | TGTGCCAGCAGTTTATTAGGGGTTGCGGGCCACAGGCGCGCCTACAATGAGCAGTTCTTC | . | TRBV27 | . | TRBJ2-1
CASSLDSGQGKAEAFF | TGTGCCAGCAGCTTAGACTCCGGCCAGGGGAAGGCTGAAGCTTTCTTT | . | TRBV7-9 | . | TRBJ1-1
CASSLRPSTGGNTGELFF | TGTGCCAGCAGCTTACGACCTTCGACAGGGGGGAACACCGGGGAGCTGTTTTTT | . | TRBV7-8 | TRBD1 | TRBJ2-2
CASSLQTGNTIYF | TGCGCCAGCAGCTTACAGACTGGAAACACCATATATTTT | . | TRBV5-1 | . | TRBJ1-3
CASSLTGTGFYEQYF | TGTGCCAGCAGCTTAACGGGGACAGGGTTCTACGAGCAGTACTTC | . | TRBV7-3 | TRBD1 | TRBJ2-7
CASSRQRPLSGNTIYF | TGTGCCAGTAGCCGACAGCGACCCCTCTCTGGAAACACCATATATTTT | . | TRBV19 | . | TRBJ1-3
CASSDHIGTSGGYEQYF | TGTGCCAGCAGTGATCACATCGGGACTAGCGGCGGTTACGAGCAGTACTTC | . | TRBV25-1 | TRBD2 | TRBJ2-7
CASSSPGRSGNTIYF | TGTGCCAGCAGCTCCCCCGGCCGCTCTGGAAACACCATATATTTT | . | TRBV2 | . | TRBJ1-3
CASSRTSVSYEQYF | TGTGCCAGCTCTAGGACTAGCGTGTCCTACGAGCAGTACTTC | . | TRBV2 | TRBD2 | TRBJ2-7
CASSLAILTGAAGELFF | TGTGCCAGCAGCTTAGCAATTTTGACGGGAGCGGCCGGGGAGCTGTTTTTT | once | TRBV7-2 | . | TRBJ2-2
CASSPLGEGSYNEQFF | TGTGCCAGCAGCCCGCTAGGGGAGGGTTCCTACAATGAGCAGTTCTTC | . | TRBV11-2 | TRBD2 | TRBJ2-1
CASSSGTGANEQFF | TGCGCCAGCAGCTCCGGGACTGGAGCGAATGAGCAGTTCTTC | . | TRBV5-1 | . | TRBJ2-1
CASSPYFQGADTGELFF | TGTGCCAGCTCACCGTATTTTCAGGGGGCAGACACCGGGGAGCTGTTTTTT | . | TRBV18 | TRBD1 | TRBJ2-2
CASSQNPGLAGGPTDTQYF | TGTGCCAGCAGCCAAAACCCGGGACTAGCGGGAGGACCCACAGATACGCAGTATTTT | many | TRBV14 | TRBD2 | TRBJ2-3
CASSWTVKETQYF | TGTGCCAGTAGTTGGACAGTGAAAGAGACCCAGTACTTC | . | TRBV19 | . | TRBJ2-5
CASSSDRVGTDTQYF | TGTGCCAGCAGCTCAGACAGGGTCGGCACAGATACGCAGTATTTT | . | TRBV7-6 | TRBD1 | TRBJ2-3
CASSQGGGRETQYF | TGTGCCAGCAGCCAAGGTGGAGGGAGAGAGACCCAGTACTTC | few | TRBV4-2 | . | TRBJ2-5
CASSLVGTDASPGGYTF | TGCGCCAGCAGCTTGGTAGGGACGGACGCGAGCCCAGGAGGCTACACCTTC | . | TRBV5-1 | . | TRBJ1-2
CASSDVGLGKMGETQYF | TGTGCCAGCAGTGATGTGGGACTAGGGAAAATGGGAGAGACCCAGTACTTC | . | TRBV6-1 | TRBD2 | TRBJ2-5
CASRGQGLNEQFF | TGTGCCAGTAGGGGGCAGGGTCTGAATGAGCAGTTCTTC | once | TRBV19 | . | TRBJ2-1
CASSQFGGPGQPQHF | TGTGCCAGCTCACAATTCGGAGGGCCGGGTCAGCCCCAGCATTTT | . | TRBV18 | . | TRBJ1-5
CASSYSSGMNTGELFF | TGCGCCAGCAGCTATAGTAGCGGGATGAACACCGGGGAGCTGTTTTTT | few | TRBV5-1 | TRBD2 | TRBJ2-2
CASSHGTSNDEQFF | TGCGCCAGCAGCCACGGGACTAGCAATGATGAGCAGTTCTTC | . | TRBV5-1 | TRBD2 | TRBJ2-1
CASSVAENSYEQYF | TGTGCCAGCAGCGTAGCGGAGAACTCCTACGAGCAGTACTTC | once | TRBV9 | . | TRBJ2-7